These 5 T cell receptor beta chains originate from one sample sequenced in a study of neurological immune-mediated disorders. TCRdb reanalysed the 5' RACE reads using MiXCR and keeps one entry per CDR3 protein. The table lists some 46,000 distinct CDR3 sequences, roughly 4.1% of them singletons. Sample: PBMCs. These receptors came from a woman in her sixties or seventies with multiple sclerosis.

This clonotype was seen repeatedly, ten times or more. V and J are TRBV12-3 or TRBV12-4 and TRBJ1-4; D call uncertain. Trimming took off 3 bases at V and 6 bases at J, with 8 bases between the two ends. This CDR3 is built from 13 residues. CDR3 sequence reads: CASSLGADEKLFF. The CDR3 nucleotides read TGTGCCAGCAGTTTGGGTGCAGATGAAAAACTGTTTTTT.

This clonotype came up many times. The chain is built from TRBV24-1 and TRBJ1-4; a weak D match, TRBD1 (6 bases). V lost 3 bases to trimming and J lost 2 bases, with 9 bases between them. CDR1 and CDR2 from the germline V gene are KGHDR and SFDVKD. This CDR3 region has 15 residues. The CDR3 nucleotides are TGTGCCACCAGTGATAACAGGGATACTAATGAAAAACTGTTTTTT. Its protein is CATSDNRDTNEKLFF.

This clonotype was recorded a few times. A much larger clone lies a single base off, so this may be a read error. This sequence joins TRBV5-1 and TRBJ2-3; no definite D call. The CDR3 totals 11 residues. Germline lookup yields CDR1 SGHRS and CDR2 YFSETQ. V lost 7 bases and J 6 bases, leaving 9 bases between the germline ends. In DNA form, the CDR3 reads TGCGCCAGCTCGAAACGGGATACGCAGTATTTT. This gives the protein CASSKRDTQYF.

The sample holds many counts of this clonotype. The rearrangement joins TRBV15 to TRBJ1-2, with D perhaps matching TRBD1 (5 bases). Germline lookup yields CDR1 LNHNV and CDR2 YYDKDF (reference sequence). Trimming removed 0 bases from V and 8 bases from J, with 22 bases in between. CDR3 length: 17 amino acids. CDR3 residues: CATSRDGYGALTGGYTF. CDR3 DNA sequence: TGTGCCACCAGCAGAGATGGGTACGGGGCCTTAACGGGCGGCTACACCTTC.

Turning to this clonotype: A read error is likely, as this CDR3 ends without the conserved phenylalanine or tryptophan. The J gene is TRBJ1-4, the V gene TRBV20-1; D not certain. Trimming removed 1 base at V and 6 bases at J, with 12 bases between. The CDR3 is 14 amino acids. CDR1 and CDR2 (germline): DFQATT, SNEGSKA (reference sequence). DNA of the CDR3: TGCAGTGCTAGAGTCCCGGGCGGATATGAAAAACTGTTTTGT. Protein: CSARVPGGYEKLFC.